This paragraph covers one T cell receptor beta chain sequence. These data come from a study of blood T cell repertoires in COVID-19. Across the whole study: Material from acute and convalescent COVID-19 was sourced from the United States, Italy and Spain.

The germline V gene encodes CDR1 MNHGY and CDR2 SAAAGT. V lost 9 bases to trimming and J lost 5 bases, with 22 bases between them. This CDR3 contains 15 residues. In Seattle, patients joined the study during active infection and were tracked longitudinally. Original processing methods: By means of reference gene primer amplification, nucleated cell counts were estimated. Clones were sequenced by immunoSEQ multiplex PCR, and TCRdb holds only the in-frame ones, with some missing. V and J calls and clone size are those listed in that table; D and trimming were worked out from the DNA. The repertoire holds under 400,000 clones, with around 88% as singletons.

This receptor was identified in a woman aged 30 to 39 with COVID-19, enrolled during active disease. The sample taken for sequencing was peripheral blood. This chain links TRBV6-8 with TRBJ1-1; TRBD1 is a possible D gene (5 bases). CDR3: CASPSSGTSRTEAFF. The CDR3 bases are TGTGCCAGTCCGTCTTCCGGGACTTCAAGGACTGAAGCTTTCTTT.